These 13 T cell receptor beta chains were sequenced from one sample in a study of T cells of healthy individuals. TCRdb itself ran the 5' RACE reads through MiXCR, one entry per CDR3 protein. The table has 75,000 to 95,000 distinct CDR3 sequences, approximately 5.4% seen once. Receptors were obtained from a female donor in good health.

This clonotype was observed at least ten times. The chain links TRBV4-2 to TRBJ2-1; D ambiguous. Germline lookup yields CDR1 LGHNA and CDR2 YNFKEQ. This CDR3 is 15 amino acids long. V was trimmed by 1 base and J by 2 bases, leaving 9 bases between them. The CDR3 coding sequence is TGTGCCAGCAGCCAAGGTTCGAGGACCTACAATGAGCAGTTCTTC. Residues: CASSQGSRTYNEQFF.

This clonotype came up many times. The chain employs TRBV28 and TRBJ1-5, with D uncertain. The germline gives CDR1 MDHEN, CDR2 SYDVKM. The CDR3 is made up of 17 amino acids. V shed 5 bases and J shed 3 bases, with 20 bases lying between them. The CDR3 bases are TGTGCCAGCAGTCCCATCGGACCGATAGCCACCAATCAGCCCCAGCATTTT. Protein product: CASSPIGPIATNQPQHF.

This clonotype came up many times. This rearrangement joins TRBV20-1 to TRBJ2-7, with D possibly TRBD1 on 5 matching bases. The V gene lost 3 bases and the J gene lost 1 base, with 7 bases spanning the gap. The CDR3 contains 12 residues. CDR1 and CDR2 from the germline V gene are DFQATT and SNEGSKA (reference sequence). The CDR3, as DNA: TGCAGTGCTAGGCAGGGATCCTACGAGCAGTACTTC. Translation gives CSARQGSYEQYF.

This clonotype was seen repeatedly, ten times or more. The chain combines TRBV7-8 with TRBJ2-1, with TRBD2 matching over 9 bases. The V and J ends lost 6 bases and 6 bases, in that order; junction bases with no gene match: 18. The CDR3 covers 18 residues. In germline, CDR1 is SGHVS, CDR2 FQNEAQ. The CDR3 loop is CASRRTAPRAGGGNEQFF. The CDR3 DNA reads TGTGCCAGCAGGCGGACAGCCCCCAGGGCGGGAGGGGGCAATGAGCAGTTCTTC.

This clonotype came up a few times. V is TRBV6-2 or TRBV6-3 and J is TRBJ2-7; tentatively, D is TRBD1 (6 bases). From germline, CDR1 is MNHEY and CDR2 SVGEGT. V shed 4 bases and J shed 3 bases, with 19 bases lying between them. This CDR3 has 16 residues. The CDR3 loop reads CASSSPDSVGYYEQYF. The CDR3 DNA follows: TGTGCCAGCAGTTCCCCGGACAGTGTAGGGTACTACGAGCAGTACTTC.

The chain carries TRBV11-2 and TRBJ2-3; 10 bases fit TRBD2. The junction had 17 bases not matched to a gene; V was cut back by 7 bases and J by 4 bases. The CDR3 totals 18 residues. Germline V gives CDR1 SGHAT, CDR2 FQNNGV. CDR3 nucleotides: TGTGCCAGCACCGCCCCAGGACACCCGGGACTAGCGTCAGATACGCAGTATTTT. Translation: CASTAPGHPGLASDTQYF.

Comments on this clonotype: A much bigger clone sits one base away, suggesting this may be a read error. The V call is TRBV6-6, the J call TRBJ2-3; D ambiguous. Germline CDR1 MNHNY, CDR2 SVGAGI (reference sequence). Between the trimmed V and J ends, which lost 7 bases and 0 bases, there was a span of 11 bases. This CDR3 contains 14 residues. The CDR3 loop reads CASNEQPSTDTQYF. For the CDR3, the DNA is TGTGCCAGCAATGAGCAGCCAAGCACAGATACGCAGTATTTT.

This chain's CDR3 is CASRPGTGYEKLFF. Written as DNA, the CDR3 is TGTGCCAGCAGGCCTGGGACAGGGTATGAAAAACTGTTTTTT. V and J are TRBV12-3 or TRBV12-4 and TRBJ1-4, with 9 positions matching TRBD1. This CDR3 has 14 residues. V lost 6 bases, J lost 6 bases, and 5 bases stayed unmatched.

There are many counts of this clonotype. V usage is TRBV6-5 and J usage is TRBJ2-6; D remains ambiguous. In germline, CDR1 is MNHEY, CDR2 SVGAGI. The CDR3 spans 16 residues. The ends were cut back, 0 bases at V and 0 bases at J, with 6 bases in the middle. CDR3 amino acids: CASSYSVASGANVLTF. The CDR3 nucleotides are TGTGCCAGCAGTTACTCGGTAGCCTCTGGGGCCAACGTCCTGACTTTC.

In this sample, this clonotype turned up many times. The genes are TRBV27 and TRBJ2-3, with 10 bases fitting TRBD2. Germline trimming cut 3 bases from V and 0 bases from J; bases unmatched to any gene: 9. Germline CDR1 and CDR2: MNHEY and SMNVEV (reference sequence). This CDR3 is 18 amino acids long. CDR3 sequence: CASSFLAGVGSSTDTQYF. The CDR3 DNA is TGTGCCAGCAGTTTTCTAGCGGGAGTAGGTAGTAGCACAGATACGCAGTATTTT.

This clonotype was counted ten times or more. The V and J genes are TRBV29-1 and TRBJ2-1; D is unclear. The CDR3 runs to 13 residues. Trimming pared 4 bases from V and 0 bases from J, leaving 7 bases between. The germline gives CDR1 SQVTM, CDR2 ANQGSEA. The CDR3 region is CSVGASSYNEQFF. CDR3 nucleotides: TGCAGCGTTGGGGCTAGCTCCTACAATGAGCAGTTCTTC.

This clonotype was counted at least ten times. The genes are TRBV11-1 and TRBJ2-1; the match to TRBD2 covers 12 bases. J gave up 2 bases and V 5 bases, and 7 bases lay outside the gene matches. CDR3 length: 17 amino acids. Germline lookup yields CDR1 SGHAT and CDR2 FQDESV (reference sequence). Written as DNA, the CDR3 is TGTGCCAGCAGCCTCAGACTAGCGGGGGAACCCTACAATGAGCAGTTCTTC. The encoded protein is CASSLRLAGEPYNEQFF.

This clonotype was seen at least ten times. The chain employs TRBV20-1 and TRBJ2-3; 7 bases match TRBD1. The junction had 2 bases not matched to a gene; V was cut back by 2 bases and J by 3 bases. Germline CDR1 is DFQATT and CDR2 is SNEGSKA (reference sequence). This CDR3 spans 13 amino acids. CDR3 sequence: CSARKQGTDTQYF. CDR3 DNA sequence: TGCAGTGCTAGAAAACAGGGGACAGATACGCAGTATTTT.